This TCR beta chain was documented in a study of regulatory T cells in long-lasting Graves disease. The TCR beta library used iRepertoire HTBI primers with Arm-PCR amplification of CDR3. TCRdb passed the multiplex PCR reads through MiXCR, listing each CDR3 protein once. Seen here are a few hundred thousand distinct CDR3 sequences, around 15% observed once, and the top ten hold roughly 21%. Time point in this sample: newly diagnosed GD, antithyroid drugs for less than 3 months. RNA extracted from PBMCs served as the sequencing template. Graves' disease diagnosis used American Thyroid Association guidelines. Findings and caveats of the study: Among persistent patients, a larger number of public clonotypes were shared (about 2,700) than among newly diagnosed patients (roughly 910).

CDR1 SGHDT and CDR2 YYEEEE come from the germline V gene. This CDR3 contains 16 residues. Between the trimmed V and J ends, which lost 1 base and 8 bases, there was a span of 18 bases. This clonotype showed up many times. What it binds is unknown. The same data also went into a second study, on T cells in Graves' hyperthyroidism and ophthalmopathy. That study reports: Calling Graves' hyperthyroidism stable meant ophthalmopathy did not progress within 18 months.

The rearrangement uses TRBV5-6 and TRBJ1-4, with D maybe TRBD1 (6 bases). This clonotype was obtained from a woman aged 18-35 years with Graves disease. The sequencing used peripheral blood mononuclear cells (PBMCs), collected at new diagnosis, from a patient treated with antithyroid drugs. CDR3 residues: CASSLRGGRRNEKLFF. CDR3 nucleotide sequence: TGTGCCAGCAGCTTGCGAGGGGGGAGACGTAACGAAAAACTGTTTTTT.